This TCR beta chain was identified during a study of identical twins. This clonotype was observed at least ten times. MiXCR, run by TCRdb on the 5' RACE reads, gives a single entry per CDR3 protein. The profile shows some 560,000 distinct CDR3 sequences, more than 9% of them singletons. This sample also belongs to another study, concerning yellow fever vaccine responses in identical twins.

The clonotype originates from a woman aged 18-29 years in good health. Specimen: PBMCs.

This CDR3 is CASSQQGQETQYF. In nucleotides, the CDR3 is TGTGCCAGCAGCCAACAGGGTCAAGAGACCCAGTACTTC. The chain links TRBV7-2 to TRBJ2-5; the D gene is possibly TRBD1 (6 bases). Deletions cut 5 bases from V and 2 bases from J, with 9 bases between. Germline lookup yields CDR1 SGHTA and CDR2 FQGNSA. The CDR3 contains 13 residues. Drawing the rest from reference TRBV7-2 and TRBJ2-5, the complete variable domain is GAGVSQSPSNKVTEKGKDVELRCDPISGHTALYWYRQSLGQGLEFLIYFQGNSAPDKSGLPSDRFSAERTGGSVSTLTIQRTQQEDSAVYLCASSQQGQETQYFGPGTRLLVL.